This T cell receptor beta chain appears in the sequencing data of a study of blood T cell repertoires in COVID-19. Some clones are missing from TCRdb's copy, which holds only in-frame ones; the method was immunoSEQ multiplex PCR. The table records 60,000 to 90,000 clones, 75% to 85% of them present only once. This TCR derives from a woman aged 45 to 65 with acute or convalescent COVID-19. Sequencing was done on a sample of peripheral blood.

The chain's CDR3 is CASRGQGGTEAFF. CDR3 coding DNA: TGTGCCAGCAGGGGACAGGGTGGGACTGAAGCTTTCTTT. This chain joins TRBV13 and TRBJ1-1, with 9 bases matching TRBD1. The CDR3 extends over 13 amino acids. V was clipped by 6 bases and J by 5 bases; unmatched bases: 4. The V gene's germline CDR1 is PRHDT and CDR2 FYEKMQ (reference sequence). The variable domain in full, with the rest retrieved from reference TRBV13 and TRBJ1-1, is AAGVIQSPRHLIKEKRETATLKCYPIPRHDTVYWYQQGPGQDPQFLISFYEKMQSDKGSIPDRFSAQQFSDYHSELNMSSLELGDSALYFCASRGQGGTEAFFGQGTRLTVV.